The sequence of this TCR beta chain was determined in a study of neurological immune-mediated disorders. This clonotype was counted only a few times. As for time point: technical triplicate 2. V lost 5 bases and J lost 2; bases outside the gene matches: 8. Germline CDR1 is SQVTM and CDR2 is ANQGSEA. This CDR3 has 14 residues. Each CDR3 protein gets one entry after TCRdb re-called the 5' RACE reads with MiXCR. The sample yields around 56,000 distinct CDR3 sequences, under 30% seen once. The sequencing input was PBMCs. The V gene is TRBV29-1, the J gene TRBJ2-7; 8 bases map to TRBD1. The TCR originated in a man aged 55-75 years with HTLV-1-associated myelopathy (HAM/TSP). CDR3 coding DNA: TGCAGCGTTCGTGGCGCAGGGGGCCCCTACGAGCAGTACTTC. Its protein product is CSVRGAGGPYEQYF.